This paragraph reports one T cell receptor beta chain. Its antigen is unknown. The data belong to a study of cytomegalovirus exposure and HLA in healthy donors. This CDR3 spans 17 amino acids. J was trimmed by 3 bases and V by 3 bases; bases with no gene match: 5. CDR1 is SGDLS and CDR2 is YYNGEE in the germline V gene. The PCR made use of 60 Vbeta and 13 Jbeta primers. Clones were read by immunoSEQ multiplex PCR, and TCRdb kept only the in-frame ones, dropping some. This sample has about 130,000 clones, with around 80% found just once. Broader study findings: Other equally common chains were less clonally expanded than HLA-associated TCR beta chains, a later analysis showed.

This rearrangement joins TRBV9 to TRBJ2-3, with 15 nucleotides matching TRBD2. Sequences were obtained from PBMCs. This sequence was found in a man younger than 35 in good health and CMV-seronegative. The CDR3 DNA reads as TGTGCCAGCAGCGCCAAAGGACTAGCGGGAGGGACAGATACGCAGTATTTT. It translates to CASSAKGLAGGTDTQYF.